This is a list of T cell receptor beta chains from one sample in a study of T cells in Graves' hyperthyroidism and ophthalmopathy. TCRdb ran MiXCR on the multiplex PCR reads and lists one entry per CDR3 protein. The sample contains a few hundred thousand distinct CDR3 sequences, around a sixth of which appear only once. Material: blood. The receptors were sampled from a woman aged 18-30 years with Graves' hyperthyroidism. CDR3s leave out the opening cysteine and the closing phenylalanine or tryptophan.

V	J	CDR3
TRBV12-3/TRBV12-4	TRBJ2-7	ASSLKGPVVPYEQY
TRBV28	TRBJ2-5	ASLTDWSTQY
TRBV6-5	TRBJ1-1	ASSYIILAEHTEAF
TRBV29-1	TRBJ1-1	SVAPGGDTEAF
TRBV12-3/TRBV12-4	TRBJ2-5	ASSSLASWGGTQY
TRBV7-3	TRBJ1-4	ASSFFTLKKNQGSEENEKLF
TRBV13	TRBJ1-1	ASSLGGLQVMNTEAF
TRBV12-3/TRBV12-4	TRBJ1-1	ASSGPTGVKNTEAF
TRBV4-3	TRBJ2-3	ASSPTRGEDTQY
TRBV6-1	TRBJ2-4	ASSEALRNIQY
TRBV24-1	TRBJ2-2	ATSDFSGANTGELF
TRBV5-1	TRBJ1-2	ATPPTESNGYT
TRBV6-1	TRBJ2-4	ASSETNSGTGAFKNIQY